Here is one T cell receptor (beta chain) with its context. Its antigen is unknown. Germline V lookup: CDR1 SGHTA, CDR2 FQGTGA. The CDR3 has 14 amino acids. The V end lost 5 bases, the J end lost 7 bases, and 16 bases lay between the germline ends. The entry originates in a study of OX40 agonist ivuxolimab in advanced cancers. Study in general: Patients received ivuxolimab, an agonistic anti-OX40 (CD134) antibody. Of the participants, over 30% had some prior anti-PD-1, anti-PD-L1 or anti-CTLA-4 therapy, which was allowed. Patients undergoing dose escalation presented with hepatocellular carcinoma, melanoma, renal cell or head and neck cancer.

Whole-study findings and limits: The antigen specificity of the peripheral T cells (those that were expanded) was not determined.

Here immunoSEQ multiplex PCR was the method, and the copy in TCRdb shows in-frame clones only, minus some. The sample has some 37,000 clones, roughly four fifths seen once. The chain recombines TRBV7-3 with TRBJ2-3; D unclear. The TCR originated in an adult with an advanced solid tumor such as melanoma, head and neck, liver or kidney cancer. The sequences come from CD4+ or CD8+ T cells sorted from blood, collected in a trial of the OX40 agonist ivuxolimab. DNA for the CDR3: TGTGCCAGCAGCCCAGGCTGGGCAGAGAATACGCAGTATTTT. It is translated as CASSPGWAENTQYF.